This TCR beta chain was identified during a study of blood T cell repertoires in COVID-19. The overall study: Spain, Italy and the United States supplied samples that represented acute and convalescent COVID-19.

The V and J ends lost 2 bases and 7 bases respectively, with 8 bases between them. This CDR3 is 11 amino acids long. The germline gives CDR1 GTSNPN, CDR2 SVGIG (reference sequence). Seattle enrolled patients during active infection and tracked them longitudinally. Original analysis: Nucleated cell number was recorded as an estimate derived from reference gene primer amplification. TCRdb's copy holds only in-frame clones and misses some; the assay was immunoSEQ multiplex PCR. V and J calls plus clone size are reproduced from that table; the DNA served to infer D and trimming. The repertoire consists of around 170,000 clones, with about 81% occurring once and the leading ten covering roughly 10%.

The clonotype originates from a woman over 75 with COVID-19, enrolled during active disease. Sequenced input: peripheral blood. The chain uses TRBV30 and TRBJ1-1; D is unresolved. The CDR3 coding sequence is TGTGCCTGGAGTTCCTATGATGAAGCTTTCTTT. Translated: CAWSSYDEAFF.